The 25 T cell receptor beta chains reported below all come from one sample, sequenced in a study of shared clonotypes between healthy human individuals. Data came from immunoSEQ multiplex PCR; TCRdb stores just in-frame clones and leaves some out. The sample consists of more than 1.2 million clones, just under 99% of them appearing once. Sequenced sample: naive CD4+ T cells sorted from blood. The subset denotes: CD45RA+ positively selected. The origin of the receptors is a man younger than 45 in good health.

This sequence joins TRBV19 and TRBJ2-2; maybe TRBD1 (6 bases). This CDR3 has 13 amino acids. Germline CDR1 and CDR2: LNHDA and SQIVND (reference sequence). Trimming took 9 bases from V and 6 from J, leaving 14 bases between them. The DNA for the CDR3 is TGTGCCAGCACAGACCAGGGGTCCGGGGAGCTGTTTTTT. Translated, it gives CASTDQGSGELFF.

Only one count was recorded for this clone. This chain links TRBV7-3 with TRBJ2-3; TRBD2 agrees at 11 bases. The CDR3 has 16 residues. The trim removed 3 bases at V and 4 bases at J, leaving 6 bases unmatched. Germline CDR1 reads SGHTA; CDR2 reads FQGTGA. CDR3 in amino acids: CASSFLAGGGADTQYF. The CDR3 DNA sequence: TGTGCCAGCAGCTTCCTAGCGGGAGGAGGGGCAGATACGCAGTATTTT. Full variable domain (remainder filled in from reference TRBV7-3 and TRBJ2-3): GAGVSQTPSNKVTEKGKYVELRCDPISGHTALYWYRQSLGQGPEFLIYFQGTGAADDSGLPNDRFFAVRPEGSVSTLKIQRTERGDSAVYLCASSFLAGGGADTQYFGPGTRLTVL.

Concerning this clone: The same CDR3 arises from other DNA sequences in this sample as well. The chain is built from TRBV28 and TRBJ2-7; 10 bases are a match to TRBD1. The V segment lost 4 bases and the J segment 3 bases; nucleotides outside the gene matches: 0. The CDR3 runs 13 residues. The germline gives CDR1 MDHEN, CDR2 SYDVKM. The CDR3 DNA reads as TGTGCCAGCAGTTGGACAGGGGGCTACGAGCAGTACTTC. It encodes CASSWTGGYEQYF.

V is TRBV7-3 and J is TRBJ2-7, with D tentatively TRBD1 (6 bases). Germline CDR1 is SGHTA and CDR2 is FQGTGA. With 4 bases removed from V and 6 bases from J, the gap between germline ends came to 13 bases. This CDR3 contains 13 residues. The CDR3 region has the DNA TGTGCCAGCAGCTACAGGGTTCGGTCCGAGCAGTACTTC. Protein sequence: CASSYRVRSEQYF.

This chain joins TRBV7-3 and TRBJ2-7; 16 nucleotides agree with TRBD2. With 2 bases clipped from V and 3 bases from J, the junction kept 4 bases outside the gene matches. This CDR3 comprises 17 residues. Germline V gene sequence: CDR1 SGHTA, CDR2 FQGTGA. CDR3 in amino acids: CASSLGTSGRAFYEQYF. CDR3 nucleotides: TGTGCCAGCAGCTTAGGGACTAGCGGGAGGGCTTTCTACGAGCAGTACTTC.

J is TRBJ2-1 and V is TRBV9, with TRBD2 identical over 10 bases. The J segment lost 6 bases and the V segment lost 4 bases, leaving 22 bases of the junction unmatched. Germline CDR1 SGDLS, CDR2 YYNGEE. This CDR3 spans 20 amino acids. CDR3: CASSPRTSGPRGFQFNEQFF. The CDR3 bases are TGTGCCAGCAGCCCACGGACTAGCGGCCCCCGAGGTTTTCAATTCAATGAGCAGTTCTTC.

This chain uses TRBV28 with TRBJ1-1; no clear D. The CDR3 has 12 residues. Trimming removed 3 bases from V and 11 bases from J, with 13 bases in between. The germline V gene has CDR1 MDHEN and CDR2 SYDVKM. The chain's CDR3 is CASSFGGFRAFF. CDR3 bases: TGTGCCAGCAGTTTCGGCGGGTTTAGGGCTTTCTTT.

Here the CDR3 reads CASSRSGTTYNEQFF. The CDR3 DNA is TGCGCCAGCAGCCGCAGCGGGACGACCTACAATGAGCAGTTCTTC. The genes are TRBV5-1 and TRBJ2-1, with 7 bases lining up with TRBD2. The V segment lost 4 bases and the J segment 2 bases; nucleotides outside the gene matches: 6. CDR1 and CDR2 (germline): SGHRS, YFSETQ. The length of the CDR3 is 15 residues.

This chain links TRBV29-1 with TRBJ2-1; 8 positions agree with TRBD1. The ends lost 7 bases at V and 12 bases at J; junction bases unmatched: 17. CDR1 and CDR2 from the germline V gene are SQVTM and ANQGSEA. The CDR3 has 14 residues. CDR3 amino acids: CSARQDRVAYGQFF. In DNA, the CDR3 is TGCAGCGCCCGTCAGGACAGGGTCGCCTATGGGCAGTTCTTC.

The rearrangement joins TRBV7-9 to TRBJ1-3; D possibly corresponds to TRBD1 (5 bases). The CDR3 extends over 15 amino acids. The germline V gene encodes CDR1 SEHNR and CDR2 FQNEAQ (reference sequence). V was cut by 1 base and J by 5 bases, with 12 bases left in between. The CDR3 loop reads CASSLDTRVRNTIYF. The CDR3 bases are TGTGCCAGCAGCTTAGACACCAGGGTGCGAAACACCATATATTTT.

This sequence joins TRBV6-1 and TRBJ2-6; D gene unclear. Germline CDR1 MNHNS, CDR2 SASEGT. The V end was cut by 3 bases, the J end by 0 bases, with 3 bases between. CDR3 size: 14 residues. CDR3 amino acids: CASSDLSGANVLTF. CDR3 in DNA: TGTGCCAGCAGTGATCTCTCTGGGGCCAACGTCCTGACTTTC.

The chain uses TRBV5-6 and TRBJ2-1; D is unclear. V lost 4 bases and J lost 4, with 15 bases in between. The CDR3 runs to 15 residues. Looked up from germline, CDR1 is SGHDT and CDR2 is YYEEEE. This CDR3 reads CASSPWQQPYNEQFF. In DNA form, the CDR3 reads TGTGCCAGCAGCCCATGGCAGCAGCCTTACAATGAGCAGTTCTTC.

The V gene is TRBV19, the J gene TRBJ2-7; TRBD1 matches 7 bases. From germline, CDR1 is LNHDA and CDR2 SQIVND (reference sequence). The junction had 11 bases not matched to a gene; V was cut back by 6 bases and J by 3 bases. This CDR3 has 15 amino acids. The CDR3 nucleotides are TGTGCCAGTAGGCTGTCCGGGACAGCAATCTACGAGCAGTACTTC. It encodes CASRLSGTAIYEQYF.

The chain couples TRBV4-3 to TRBJ2-1; D unclear. This CDR3 contains 15 residues. Germline assignment: CDR1 LGHNA and CDR2 YSLEER. The germline V and J ends were trimmed by 4 bases and 1 base, with 11 bases remaining between them. The CDR3 DNA sequence: TGCGCCAGCAGCCCGCATGGCGGATCCTACAATGAGCAGTTCTTC. Translation gives CASSPHGGSYNEQFF.

The chain combines TRBV6-6 with TRBJ2-1; D may be TRBD1 (6 bases). The V end was cut by 3 bases, the J end by 8 bases, with 17 bases between. Germline loops: CDR1 MNHNY, CDR2 SVGAGI (reference sequence). The CDR3 runs to 15 residues. In DNA form, the CDR3 reads TGTGCCAGCAGTTATGCAGGGGTTATGAGCGATGAGCAGTTCTTC. Protein sequence: CASSYAGVMSDEQFF.

The V and J genes are TRBV6-1 and TRBJ1-5; 10 bases line up with TRBD1. CDR1 is MNHNS and CDR2 is SASEGT in the germline V gene. This CDR3 has 14 amino acids. V dropped 7 bases and J dropped 6; count of bases not matched to a gene: 6. In DNA, the CDR3 is TGTGCCAGCACGAGTCGACAGGGGGCTCAGCCCCAGCATTTT. The encoded protein is CASTSRQGAQPQHF.

Concerning this clone: The sample has other DNA sequences that encode this CDR3 too. V gene TRBV5-1 combines with J gene TRBJ2-3; 13 bases fit TRBD2. The germline CDR1 and CDR2 sequences are SGHRS and YFSETQ. The CDR3 totals 15 residues. Trimming took 3 bases from V and 5 from J; bases not matched to a gene: 3. As DNA, the CDR3 is TGCGCCAGCAGCTCAGGACTAGCGGGAGTAGATACGCAGTATTTT. It translates to CASSSGLAGVDTQYF.

This chain uses TRBV5-1 with TRBJ2-5, with D uncertain. This CDR3 is 12 amino acids long. Germline V CDR1 and CDR2: SGHRS, YFSETQ. Between the trimmed V and J ends, which lost 3 bases and 4 bases, there was a span of 7 bases. The DNA for the CDR3 is TGCGCCAGCAGCTCGGTGCGAGAGACCCAGTACTTC. It translates to CASSSVRETQYF.

V and J are TRBV28 and TRBJ1-1; D gene uncertain. Germline V gene sequence: CDR1 MDHEN, CDR2 SYDVKM. Trimming took 3 bases from V and 13 from J, leaving 12 bases between them. The CDR3 is 11 amino acids. CDR3 DNA sequence: TGTGCCAGCAGTTTGGGGAACCGGGGTTTCTTT. This sequence encodes CASSLGNRGFF.

The chain is built from TRBV7-2 and TRBJ2-7; TRBD1 is a possible D gene (5 bases). Trimming shortened V by 6 bases and J by 3 bases, and 21 bases separated the two germline ends. Germline CDR1 SGHTA, CDR2 FQGNSA. The CDR3 length is 16 residues. The CDR3 is CASRKAAGLSHYEQYF. CDR3 sequence (DNA): TGTGCCAGCAGGAAAGCCGCAGGGTTGTCCCACTACGAGCAGTACTTC.

The V and J genes are TRBV29-1 and TRBJ2-7, with D possibly being TRBD1 (6 bases). Germline loops: CDR1 SQVTM, CDR2 ANQGSEA. The CDR3 has 12 amino acids. Trimming left V 4 bases short and J 5 bases short, with 12 bases between. CDR3 residues: CSVAWGPHEQYF. As DNA, the CDR3 is TGCAGCGTTGCTTGGGGGCCCCACGAGCAGTACTTC.

This chain links TRBV28 with TRBJ1-1, with TRBD1 identical over 8 bases. The germline V gene encodes CDR1 MDHEN and CDR2 SYDVKM. V was pared by 6 bases and J by 0 bases, with 9 bases of the junction left unmatched. The CDR3 has 16 amino acids. CDR3 residues: CASSTAGGLMNTEAFF. Here the CDR3 DNA reads TGTGCCAGCAGCACTGCAGGGGGCCTTATGAACACTGAAGCTTTCTTT.

J is TRBJ2-5 and V is TRBV29-1, with D perhaps matching TRBD2 (6 bases). From germline, CDR1 is SQVTM and CDR2 ANQGSEA. The length of the CDR3 is 12 residues. Trimming shortened V by 3 bases and J by 4 bases, and 9 bases separated the two germline ends. The CDR3 DNA is TGCAGCGTTGAGGAGGGGCGAGAGACCCAGTACTTC. It yields the protein CSVEEGRETQYF.

The sample holds one count of this clone. The chain has TRBV4-1 and TRBJ1-4; D is possibly TRBD1 (5 bases). Trimming stripped 2 bases from V and 3 bases from J, with 10 bases between. Per the germline V gene, CDR1 is MGHRA and CDR2 is YSYEKL. The CDR3 length is 15 residues. This CDR3 reads CASSQRGSANEKLFF. The CDR3 nucleotides read TGCGCCAGCAGCCAAAGGGGATCAGCTAATGAAAAACTGTTTTTT.

The V gene is TRBV7-9, the J gene TRBJ1-5, with a possible D match to TRBD1 (6 bases). V was pared by 5 bases and J by 0 bases, with 8 bases between. Germline CDR1 SEHNR, CDR2 FQNEAQ (reference sequence). The length of the CDR3 is 14 residues. In nucleotides, the CDR3 is TGTGCCAGCAGCCCACAGGGTAGCAATCAGCCCCAGCATTTT. Its protein product is CASSPQGSNQPQHF.